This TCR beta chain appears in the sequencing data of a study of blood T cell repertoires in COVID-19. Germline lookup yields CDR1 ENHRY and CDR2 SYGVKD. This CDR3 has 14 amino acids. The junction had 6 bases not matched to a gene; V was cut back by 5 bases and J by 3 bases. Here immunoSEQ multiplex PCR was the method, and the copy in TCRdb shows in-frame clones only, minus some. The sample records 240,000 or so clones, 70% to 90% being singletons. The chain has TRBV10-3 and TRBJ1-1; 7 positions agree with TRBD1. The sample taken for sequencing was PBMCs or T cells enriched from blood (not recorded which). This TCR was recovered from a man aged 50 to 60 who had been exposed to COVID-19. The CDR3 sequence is CAISTGQDYTEAFF. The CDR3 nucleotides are TGTGCCATCAGTACCGGACAGGACTACACTGAAGCTTTCTTT.